This TCR beta chain stems from a study of blood T cells in healthy people across ages. This CDR3 has 15 residues. Per germline, CDR1 MNHEY and CDR2 SMNVEV (reference sequence). V lost 1 base, J lost 6 bases, and 13 bases lay in between. Combining a sample-barcoded 5' primer with a J-beta primer mix, a second PCR ran for roughly 7 to 12 cycles. Via MiXCR, TCRdb re-called the 5' RACE reads, giving one row per CDR3 protein. This table holds 720,000 or so distinct CDR3 sequences, about 43% found once. This clonotype was detected once. The sequenced sample was blood. The chain links TRBV27 to TRBJ2-4; possibly TRBD2 for D (6 bases). The TCR originated in a man older than 75 in good health. CDR3 amino acids: CASSLWGVPGNIQYF. CDR3 DNA: TGTGCCAGCAGTTTATGGGGGGTCCCCGGAAACATTCAGTACTTC.